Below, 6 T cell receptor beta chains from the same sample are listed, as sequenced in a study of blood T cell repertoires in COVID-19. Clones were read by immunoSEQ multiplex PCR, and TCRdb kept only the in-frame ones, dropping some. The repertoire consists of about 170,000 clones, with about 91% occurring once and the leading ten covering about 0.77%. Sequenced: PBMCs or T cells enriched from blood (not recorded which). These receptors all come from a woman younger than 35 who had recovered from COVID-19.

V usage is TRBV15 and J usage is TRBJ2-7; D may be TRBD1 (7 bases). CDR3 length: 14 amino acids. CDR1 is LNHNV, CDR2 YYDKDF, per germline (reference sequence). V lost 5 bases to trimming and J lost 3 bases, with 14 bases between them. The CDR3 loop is CATSRPRGVYEQYF. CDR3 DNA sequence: TGTGCCACCAGCCGCCCCAGGGGGGTCTACGAGCAGTACTTC.

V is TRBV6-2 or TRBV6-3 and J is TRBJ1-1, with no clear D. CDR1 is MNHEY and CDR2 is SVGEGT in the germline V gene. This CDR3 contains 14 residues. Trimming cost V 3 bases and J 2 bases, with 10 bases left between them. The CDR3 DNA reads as TGTGCCAGCAGTTATGCGGTCTCAAACACTGAAGCTTTCTTT. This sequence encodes CASSYAVSNTEAFF.

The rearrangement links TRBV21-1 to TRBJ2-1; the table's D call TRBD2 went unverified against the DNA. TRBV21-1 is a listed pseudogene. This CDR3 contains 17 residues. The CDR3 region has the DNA TGTGCCAGCAGCAAAATAGTAGCGGGAGGGCCCGTAGATGAGCAGTTCTTC. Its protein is CASSKIVAGGPVDEQFF.

DNA for the CDR3: TGTGCCAGCAGCCCCGGACAGGGCGCCTTGGGCTATGGCTACACCTTC. Translated: CASSPGQGALGYGYTF. The chain employs TRBV5-6 and TRBJ1-2; TRBD1 matches 8 bases. V shed 4 bases and J 4 bases; nucleotides not matched to a gene: 12. This CDR3 is 16 amino acids long. Germline values: CDR1 SGHDT, CDR2 YYEEEE.

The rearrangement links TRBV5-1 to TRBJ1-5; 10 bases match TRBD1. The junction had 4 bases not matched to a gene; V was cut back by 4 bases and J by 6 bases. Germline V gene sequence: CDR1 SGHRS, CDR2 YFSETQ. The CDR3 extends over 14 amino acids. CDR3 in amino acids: CASSLGDRGQPQHF. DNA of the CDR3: TGCGCCAGCAGCCTCGGGGACAGGGGTCAGCCCCAGCATTTT. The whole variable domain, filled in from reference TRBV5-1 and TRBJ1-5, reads KAGVTQTPRYLIKTRGQQVTLSCSPISGHRSVSWYQQTPGQGLQFLFEYFSETQRNKGNFPGRFSGRQFSNSRSEMNVSTLELGDSALYLCASSLGDRGQPQHFGDGTRLSIL.

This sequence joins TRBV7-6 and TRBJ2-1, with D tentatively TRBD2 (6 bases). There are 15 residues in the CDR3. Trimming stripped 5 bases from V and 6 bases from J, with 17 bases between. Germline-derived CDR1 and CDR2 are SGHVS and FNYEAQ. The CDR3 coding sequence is TGTGCCAGCAGCAAAACGGGGCAGGGAGGCAATGAGCAGTTCTTC. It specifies CASSKTGQGGNEQFF.